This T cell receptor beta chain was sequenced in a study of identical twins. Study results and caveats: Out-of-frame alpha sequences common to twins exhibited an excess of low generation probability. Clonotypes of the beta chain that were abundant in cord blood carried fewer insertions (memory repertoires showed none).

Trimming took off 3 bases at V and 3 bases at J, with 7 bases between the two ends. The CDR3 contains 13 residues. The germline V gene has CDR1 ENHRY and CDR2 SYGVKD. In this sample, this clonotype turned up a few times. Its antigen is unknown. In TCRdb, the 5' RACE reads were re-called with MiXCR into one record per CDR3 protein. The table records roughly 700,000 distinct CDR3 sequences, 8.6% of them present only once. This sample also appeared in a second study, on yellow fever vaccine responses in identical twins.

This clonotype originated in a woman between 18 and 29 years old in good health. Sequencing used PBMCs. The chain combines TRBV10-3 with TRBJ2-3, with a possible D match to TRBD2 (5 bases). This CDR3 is CAISDRGTDTQYF. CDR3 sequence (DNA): TGTGCCATCAGTGACCGAGGGACAGATACGCAGTATTTT.